This T cell receptor beta chain was sequenced in a study of pediatric ulcerative colitis. At colonoscopy, a blood sample was also collected. Samples were sequenced at Survey level, maximum 500,000 reads. Libraries were prepared by immunoSEQ multiplex PCR; TCRdb keeps only in-frame clonotypes and omits some of them. Of approximately 32,000 clones listed, roughly 86% were seen once; the top ten hold 3.5% to 5%. Germline lookup yields CDR1 LNHDA and CDR2 SQIVND (reference sequence). Trimming shortened V by 5 bases and J by 1 base, and 9 bases separated the two germline ends. This CDR3 has 13 amino acids. Comment on this clone: No antigen is known for it.

Study observations and caveats: Blood-rectal clonal overlap within each person was significantly higher in ulcerative colitis patients than controls. Rectal repertoires separated controls, mild-moderate and acute severe colitis.

The sequenced sample consisted of blood. This clonotype was sampled from a boy younger than 18 with severe ulcerative colitis. The chain uses TRBV19 and TRBJ2-7; D is unresolved. CDR3 bases: TGTGCCAGTAGTTTCCTCCTTTCCTACGAGCAGTACTTC. It yields the protein CASSFLLSYEQYF.